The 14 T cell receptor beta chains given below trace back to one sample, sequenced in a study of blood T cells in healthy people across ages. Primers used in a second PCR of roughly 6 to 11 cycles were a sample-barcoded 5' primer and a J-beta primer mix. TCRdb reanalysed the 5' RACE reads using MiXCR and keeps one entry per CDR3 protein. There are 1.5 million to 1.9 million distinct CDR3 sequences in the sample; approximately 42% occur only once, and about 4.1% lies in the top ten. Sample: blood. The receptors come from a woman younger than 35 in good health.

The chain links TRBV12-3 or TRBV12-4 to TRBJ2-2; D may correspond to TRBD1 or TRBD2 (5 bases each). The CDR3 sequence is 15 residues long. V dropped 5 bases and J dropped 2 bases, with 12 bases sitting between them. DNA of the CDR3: TGTGCCAGCAGTCCGGGGCAGGATAACACCGGGGAGCTGTTTTTT. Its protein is CASSPGQDNTGELFF.

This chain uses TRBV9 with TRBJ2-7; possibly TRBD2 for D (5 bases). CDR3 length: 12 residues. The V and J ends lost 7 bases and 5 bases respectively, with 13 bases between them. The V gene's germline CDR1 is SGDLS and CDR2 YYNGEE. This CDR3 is CASSSGSNEQYF. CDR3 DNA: TGTGCCAGCTCCTCGGGGAGTAACGAGCAGTACTTC.

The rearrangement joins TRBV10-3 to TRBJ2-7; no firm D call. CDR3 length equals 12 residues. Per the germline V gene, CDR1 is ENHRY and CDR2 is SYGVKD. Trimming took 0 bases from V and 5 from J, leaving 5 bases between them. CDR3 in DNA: TGTGCCATCAGTGAGTCGTCTCACGAGCAGTACTTC. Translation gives CAISESSHEQYF.

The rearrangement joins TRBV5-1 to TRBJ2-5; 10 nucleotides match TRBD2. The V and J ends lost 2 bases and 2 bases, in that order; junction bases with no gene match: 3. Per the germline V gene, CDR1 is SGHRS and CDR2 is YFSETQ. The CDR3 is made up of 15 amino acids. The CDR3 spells CASSFMTSGQETQYF. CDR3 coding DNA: TGCGCCAGCAGCTTTATGACTAGCGGGCAAGAGACCCAGTACTTC.

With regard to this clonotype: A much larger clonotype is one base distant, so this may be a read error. The CDR3 region is CASTDGRNCGYTF. The CDR3 DNA sequence: TGTGCCAGCACCGACGGACGGAACTGTGGCTACACCTTC. This chain joins TRBV7-2 and TRBJ1-2; D not resolved. Germline V lookup: CDR1 SGHTA, CDR2 FQGNSA. CDR3 size: 13 residues.

The CDR3 protein is CASSPGAAPDTQYF. In DNA, the CDR3 is TGTGCCAGCAGTCCAGGGGCTGCCCCAGATACGCAGTATTTT. V is TRBV27 and J is TRBJ2-3; D perhaps matches TRBD1 (6 bases). The V and J ends lost 5 bases and 4 bases respectively, with 13 bases between them. The CDR3 is 14 amino acids. Per the germline V gene, CDR1 is MNHEY and CDR2 is SMNVEV (reference sequence).

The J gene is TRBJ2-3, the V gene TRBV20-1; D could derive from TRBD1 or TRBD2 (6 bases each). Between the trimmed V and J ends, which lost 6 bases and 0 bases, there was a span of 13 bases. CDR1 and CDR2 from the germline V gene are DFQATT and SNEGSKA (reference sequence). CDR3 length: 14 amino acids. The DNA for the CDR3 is TGCAGTGCCCTGAGGGGGGTGAGCACAGATACGCAGTATTTT. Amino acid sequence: CSALRGVSTDTQYF.

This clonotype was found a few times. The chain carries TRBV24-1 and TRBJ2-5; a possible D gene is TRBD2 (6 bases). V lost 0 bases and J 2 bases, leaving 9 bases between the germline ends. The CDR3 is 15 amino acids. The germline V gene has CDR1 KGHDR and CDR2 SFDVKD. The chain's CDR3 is CATSDLKGGQETQYF. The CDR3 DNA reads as TGTGCCACCAGTGATTTGAAGGGAGGACAAGAGACCCAGTACTTC.

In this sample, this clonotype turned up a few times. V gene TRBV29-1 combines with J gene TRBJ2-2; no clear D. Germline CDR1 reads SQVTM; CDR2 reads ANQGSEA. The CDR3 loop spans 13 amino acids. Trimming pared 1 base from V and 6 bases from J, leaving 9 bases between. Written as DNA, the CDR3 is TGCAGCGTTGAAGGGGTTGGCGCCGGGGAGCTGTTTTTT. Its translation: CSVEGVGAGELFF.

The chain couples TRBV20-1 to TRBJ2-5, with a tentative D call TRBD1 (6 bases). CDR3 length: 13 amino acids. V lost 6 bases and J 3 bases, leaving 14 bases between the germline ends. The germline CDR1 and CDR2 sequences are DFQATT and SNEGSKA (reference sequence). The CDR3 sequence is CSAPGTKKETQYF. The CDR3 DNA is TGCAGTGCCCCAGGGACAAAGAAAGAGACCCAGTACTTC.

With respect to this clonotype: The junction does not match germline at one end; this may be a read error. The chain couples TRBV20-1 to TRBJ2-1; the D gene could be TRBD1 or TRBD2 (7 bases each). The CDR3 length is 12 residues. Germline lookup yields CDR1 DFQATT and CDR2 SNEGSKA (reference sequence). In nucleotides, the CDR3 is TGCAGTGCTAGCGGAGACAGGGCTGGGGGGGTCTTC. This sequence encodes CSASGDRAGGVF.

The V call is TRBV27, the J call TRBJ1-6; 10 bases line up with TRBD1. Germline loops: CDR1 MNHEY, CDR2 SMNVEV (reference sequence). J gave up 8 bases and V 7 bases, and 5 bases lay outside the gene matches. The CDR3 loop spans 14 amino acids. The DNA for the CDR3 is TGTGCCAGCACCCGGGACAGGGGTTATTCACCCCTCCACTTT. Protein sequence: CASTRDRGYSPLHF.

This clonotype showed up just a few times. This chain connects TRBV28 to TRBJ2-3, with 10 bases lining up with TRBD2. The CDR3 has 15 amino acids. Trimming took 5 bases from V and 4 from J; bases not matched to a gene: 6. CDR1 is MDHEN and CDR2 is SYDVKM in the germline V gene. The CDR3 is CASSVTSGPPDTQYF. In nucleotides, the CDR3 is TGTGCCAGCAGTGTGACTAGCGGGCCCCCAGATACGCAGTATTTT.

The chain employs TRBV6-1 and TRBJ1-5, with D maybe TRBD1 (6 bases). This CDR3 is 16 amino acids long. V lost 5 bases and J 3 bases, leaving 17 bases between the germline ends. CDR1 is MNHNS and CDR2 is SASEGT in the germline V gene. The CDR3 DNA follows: TGTGCCAGCAGTACCGGAACAGGGATGTACAATCAGCCCCAGCATTTT. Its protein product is CASSTGTGMYNQPQHF.